This T cell receptor (beta chain) derives from a study of T cells in Graves' hyperthyroidism and ophthalmopathy. Regarding the study as a whole: Blood samples included most of the expanded thyroid clonotypes exceeding 0.001.

The hyperthyroidism patients had all been newly diagnosed, and their disease duration was under 2 months. Their ages ranged from 18 to 65 years. Exclusion followed for patients with uncontrolled infection, other autoimmune disease, pregnancy or lactation. The authors obtained PBMCs from around 11 ml of fresh peripheral blood. Amplification targeted TCR beta CDR3 regions from RNA transcripts. The TCR CDR3 first-round RT-PCR relied on the HTBI primer set. TCRdb re-analysed the multiplex PCR reads in MiXCR, keeping a single row per CDR3 protein. In the table there are some 360,000 distinct CDR3 sequences, around 13% of which are singletons. V was shortened by 0 bases and J by 7 bases, with 14 bases between the two germline ends. Germline assignment: CDR1 SGHRS and CDR2 YFSETQ. The CDR3 sequence is 15 residues long. For this clonotype: Its antigen is unidentified.

The material sequenced was blood. This clonotype was obtained from a woman aged 60 to 75 with Graves' hyperthyroidism. The chain combines TRBV5-1 with TRBJ1-5; D gene uncertain. The CDR3 region has the DNA TGCGCCAGCAGCTTGGACCCAGGAGGAACCCAGCCCCAGCATTTT. The encoded protein is CASSLDPGGTQPQHF.